This TCR beta chain was recorded in a study of spatial heterogeneity in lung cancer. Time point specified: sample taken at primary tumor resection. Unsorted whole RNA samples from tumor, nontumor lung or frozen PBMC were sequenced. TCRdb ran MiXCR on the 5' RACE reads and lists one entry per CDR3 protein. The sample carries about 82,000 distinct CDR3 sequences, roughly 12% recorded once. With 0 bases removed from V and 6 bases from J, the gap between germline ends came to 9 bases. From germline, CDR1 is SGHRS and CDR2 YFSETQ. The CDR3 length is 13 residues. The TCR comes from a male donor with early-stage non-small cell lung cancer. The rearrangement joins TRBV5-1 to TRBJ1-2, with D uncertain. This specimen was PBMCs, taken at surgery. This CDR3 is CASSLGTSDGYTF. As DNA, the CDR3 is TGCGCCAGCAGCTTGGGGACGTCCGATGGCTACACCTTC.